This T cell receptor (beta chain) was identified in a study of CXCR3-negative and CXCR3-positive naive CD8 T cells. Across the whole study: Sequencing yielded 120 million to 150 million TRB reads, roughly 1.5 +/- 0.3 million per library. Notes on the study in general: Comparison of naive cells showed more hydrophobic TRB CDR3s in CXCR3-positive than in CXCR3-negative naive cells.

This CDR3 is built from 14 residues. Looked up from germline, CDR1 is MDHEN and CDR2 is SYDVKM. Via 5' RACE with UMI labels, TRB cDNA libraries were prepared. Following a re-call of the 5' RACE reads, TCRdb has one entry per CDR3 protein and lacks DNA. The sample's table shows 46,000 or so distinct CDR3 sequences. A note on this clonotype: Its cognate antigen is unknown.

The receptor was isolated from a human donor in good health. Some clones in this sample may be carry-over from other donors' samples. V and J are TRBV28 and TRBJ2-1; absent DNA, TCRdb's TRBD2 call cannot be checked. The sequenced material came from naive CXCR3- CD8+ T cells from blood. Described subset: CD45RO-CCR7+CD27+CD95- naive CD8+ T cells lacking CXCR3 (TNR3-). CDR3 loop: CASSDLAEYNEQFF. The full variable domain, with the rest looked up from reference TRBV28 and TRBJ2-1, is DVKVTQSSRYLVKRTGEKVFLECVQDMDHENMFWYRQDPGLGLRLIYFSYDVKMKEKGDIPEGYSVSREKKERFSLILESASTNQTSMYLCASSDLAEYNEQFFGPGTRLTVL.